This TCR beta chain was profiled in a study of T cells after yellow fever vaccination (dated by TCRdb to between 2019 and 2020). About the investigation overall: The SMART-Seq v4 Ultra Low Input RNA kit was used to prepare libraries from fractions with low cell numbers. To follow T-cell clones before and after primary and booster YFV17D yellow fever vaccination, bulk TCR alpha and beta repertoires were sequenced over time. The cohort comprised two healthy male donors, one aged 18 to 30 and one aged 30 to 40 years. Blood samples were taken at several timepoints before and after primary and secondary immunization, and bulk PBMC replicates and cell subsets were isolated. What the study reported, not specific to this receptor: FACS-sorted repertoires could contain abundant contaminating clonotypes from the bulk population, so computational filtering was required. A small share of clonotypes occurred in both CD4 and CD8 compartments, likely arising from convergent recombination. Compared with the primary T-cell response, the secondary T-cell response was weaker but faster, peaking on day 5 rather than day 15. Most clones expanded after primary vaccination (96% of CD4 and around nine tenths of CD8) were re-detected after the booster, suggesting that broad memory maintenance occurred. Because the study included only a couple of donors, the extent to which the findings can be generalized is limited.

A word on this clonotype: Its target antigen remains unknown. No quality values exist for individual bases; no much larger clone is one base distant.

Taken with the paper, the label for treatment or condition translates to: live attenuated yellow fever vaccine strain. Two biological replicates of bulk PBMCs were collected at each blood-draw timepoint. A standard Ficoll-Paque protocol was used to isolate PBMCs from peripheral blood. TriZol was used to extract RNA from bulk PBMCs, CD4 and CD8 fractions, and dextramer-positive and dextramer-negative fractions. TCR cDNA was made using 5'RACE template switching, a step that added a universal primer site and unique molecular identifiers. Priming of cDNA synthesis was performed from both the TCR alpha and TCR beta constant segments. Libraries were amplified in two PCR steps, with sample barcodes and sequencing adapters added in the second step. Sequencing of libraries was performed on Illumina HiSeq 2500 (2x100 bp) or NovaSeq (2x150 bp). In the source study's methods: Reads were demultiplexed and collapsed into UMI consensus sequences with MIGEC, and V(D)J alignment was performed with MiXCR. Using edgeR on replicate PBMC samples, clonotypes were called vaccine-responding if FDR was below 0.01 and the log2 fold change was above 5 up to day 15. Each bulk clonotype was labeled CD4 or CD8 based on which sequenced repertoire, CD4 or CD8, contained the clonotype at higher abundance. The raw public reads went through TCRdb reprocessing: fastp at Q25, MiXCR clone calling, in-frame beta chains kept. Merged by CDR3 protein, the rows form single entries marked with the most common genes and DNA. These V and J calls rely on TCRdb rather than the paper's analysis. Present in this sample are hundreds of thousands of distinct CDR3 sequences, 9% to 15% of which were seen just once. The ten largest clones represent 14% to 15% of the sample.

According to the germline V gene (reference sequence), CDR1 reads MNHEY and CDR2 reads SMNVEV. V is reduced by 6 bases and J by 5 bases, leaving a spacing of 10 bases between them. The cysteine opens and the phenylalanine closes a CDR3 of 12 amino acids. The only DNA kept is the CDR3, 36 bases in frame from the first base. The source of this sequence is a man under 40 who received the YFV17D yellow fever vaccine. Here the chain combines TRBV27 and TRBJ1-2, with TRBD1 as a weak D call on 5 bases. This material consisted of PBMCs, taken on the day of the yellow fever booster vaccination. The base sequence is TGTGCCAGCAGCCCCGAGGGGTATGGCTACACCTTC. This is translated as CASSPEGYGYTF.